A single sample is the source of the 32 T cell receptor beta chains below, sequenced in a study of early T cells in non-severe SARS-CoV-2 infection. Using its own MiXCR run on the 5' RACE reads, TCRdb lists one record per CDR3 protein. Among tens of thousands of distinct CDR3 sequences listed, about 8.2% were seen once. Specimen: whole blood. Source of these receptors: an adult who was a healthcare worker with PCR-confirmed SARS-CoV-2 infection or an uninfected control (not recorded which).

This clonotype was counted ten times or more. V and J are TRBV9 and TRBJ2-7; D not resolved. This CDR3 has 13 amino acids. The germline gives CDR1 SGDLS, CDR2 YYNGEE. The V and J ends lost 2 bases and 6 bases respectively, with 12 bases between them. The CDR3 spells CASSVYLGSEQYF. The CDR3 DNA is TGTGCCAGCAGCGTCTATTTGGGGTCCGAGCAGTACTTC.

This clonotype was detected many times. The rearrangement joins TRBV4-3 to TRBJ1-2, with 9 bases aligning to TRBD1. Germline loops: CDR1 LGHNA, CDR2 YSLEER. The CDR3 extends over 13 amino acids. Germline trimming cut 1 base from V and 6 bases from J; bases unmatched to any gene: 0. CDR3 amino acids: CASSQGTGDGYTF. The CDR3 DNA reads TGCGCCAGCAGCCAAGGGACAGGGGATGGCTACACCTTC.

This clonotype has a count of ten or more. The chain couples TRBV2 to TRBJ1-1; tentatively, D is TRBD1 (6 bases). Germline V lookup: CDR1 SNHLY, CDR2 FYNNEI. V was trimmed by 7 bases and J by 5 bases, leaving 14 bases between them. CDR3 length: 13 residues. As DNA, the CDR3 is TGTGCCAGCACGGGGGCTCGGGATACTGAAGCTTTCTTT. This sequence encodes CASTGARDTEAFF.

This clonotype was observed a few times. V is TRBV19 and J is TRBJ2-6, with D tentatively TRBD1 (5 bases). Trimming removed 5 bases at V and 0 bases at J, with 11 bases between. CDR1 and CDR2 from the germline V gene are LNHDA and SQIVND (reference sequence). The CDR3 loop spans 16 amino acids. In DNA, the CDR3 is TGTGCCAGTAGTGCCGAGACAGCCTCTGGGGCCAACGTCCTGACTTTC. It codes for CASSAETASGANVLTF. The entire variable domain, with the rest obtained from reference TRBV19 and TRBJ2-6, is as follows: DGGITQSPKYLFRKEGQNVTLSCEQNLNHDAMYWYRQDPGQGLRLIYYSQIVNDFQKGDIAEGYSVSREKKESFPLTVTSAQKNPTAFYLCASSAETASGANVLTFGAGSRLTVL.

This clonotype was recorded at least ten times. The V gene is TRBV15, the J gene TRBJ2-6; 7 positions agree with TRBD1. The CDR3 contains 18 residues. Per germline, CDR1 LNHNV and CDR2 YYDKDF (reference sequence). J was trimmed by 3 bases and V by 3 bases; bases with no gene match: 11. CDR3 sequence: CATSSDTTTGLGANVLTF. The DNA for the CDR3 is TGTGCCACCAGCAGCGATACCACGACAGGGCTTGGGGCCAACGTCCTGACTTTC.

This clonotype was observed a handful of times. The V and J genes are TRBV28 and TRBJ1-1; 7 positions agree with TRBD1. This CDR3 is built from 15 residues. Trimming took 4 bases from V and 6 from J; bases not matched to a gene: 11. Germline assignment: CDR1 MDHEN and CDR2 SYDVKM. CDR3 protein: CASSSGHRGRPEAFF. The CDR3 bases are TGTGCCAGCAGTTCGGGCCACAGGGGCCGCCCTGAAGCTTTCTTT.

The chain is built from TRBV7-2 and TRBJ2-5, with TRBD2 identical over 15 bases. The CDR3 runs to 17 residues. V lost 4 bases to trimming and J lost 4 bases; unmatched junction nucleotides: 7. CDR1 is SGHTA, CDR2 FQGNSA, per germline. DNA of the CDR3: TGTGCCAGCAGCTACCGGACTAGCGGGAGGGCTAGAGAGACCCAGTACTTC. This gives the protein CASSYRTSGRARETQYF.

This clonotype appeared a few times. CDR3 amino acids: CATSDHPGTNANTGELFF. The CDR3, as DNA: TGTGCCACCAGTGATCACCCAGGGACAAACGCGAACACCGGGGAGCTGTTTTTT. The rearrangement joins TRBV24-1 to TRBJ2-2, with a weak D call TRBD1 (6 bases). Germline lookup yields CDR1 KGHDR and CDR2 SFDVKD. The CDR3 loop spans 18 amino acids. Trimming removed 3 bases from V and 0 bases from J, with 16 bases in between.

This clonotype was seen more than once but under ten times. The chain is built from TRBV4-3 and TRBJ2-1, with D maybe TRBD2 (6 bases). Per germline, CDR1 LGHNA and CDR2 YSLEER. CDR3 length: 14 residues. V lost 4 bases and J lost 2, with 9 bases in between. CDR3 sequence (DNA): TGCGCCAGCAGCCCCCGCGGGGCCTACAATGAGCAGTTCTTC. Encoded protein: CASSPRGAYNEQFF.

The chain couples TRBV28 to TRBJ1-3; D is unclear. In germline, CDR1 is MDHEN, CDR2 SYDVKM. V shed 2 bases and J shed 2 bases, with 10 bases lying between them. This CDR3 comprises 15 residues. In DNA form, the CDR3 reads TGTGCCAGCAGTTTACTCCTATACCCTGGAAACACCATATATTTT. Amino acid sequence: CASSLLLYPGNTIYF.

This chain uses TRBV12-3 or TRBV12-4 with TRBJ1-4; 7 nucleotides line up with TRBD1. The trim removed 5 bases at V and 3 bases at J, leaving 3 bases unmatched. There are 14 residues in the CDR3. The CDR3 protein is CASSTGTANEKLFF. The CDR3 DNA reads TGTGCCAGCAGTACCGGGACAGCTAATGAAAAACTGTTTTTT.

J is TRBJ2-5 and V is TRBV27, with D perhaps TRBD2 (6 bases). Trimming pared 10 bases from V and 4 bases from J, leaving 19 bases between. This CDR3 has 14 amino acids. Per the germline V gene, CDR1 is MNHEY and CDR2 is SMNVEV (reference sequence). In nucleotides, the CDR3 is TGTGCCAACCTAAGTCAAACCGGGGGAGAGACCCAGTACTTC. Translating gives CANLSQTGGETQYF.

The chain links TRBV19 to TRBJ1-4; perhaps TRBD1 as D (5 bases). The germline gives CDR1 LNHDA, CDR2 SQIVND (reference sequence). The V gene lost 8 bases and the J gene lost 4 bases, with 11 bases spanning the gap. This CDR3 spans 13 amino acids. The CDR3 DNA sequence: TGTGCCAGTCAGGGAGAACATAATGAAAAACTGTTTTTT. Its protein product is CASQGEHNEKLFF.

Note on this clonotype: Being one base from a much bigger clone, this may be a read error. This chain connects TRBV19 to TRBJ2-3; D is perhaps TRBD2 (5 bases). V was trimmed by 11 bases and J by 4 bases, leaving 19 bases between them. This CDR3 is 14 amino acids long. Germline V gene data show CDR1 as LNHDA and CDR2 as SQIVND (reference sequence). The CDR3 is CAGTLTDGADTQYF. In DNA form, the CDR3 reads TGTGCCGGCACCCTCACGGACGGGGCAGATACGCAGTATTTT.

Ten or more counts support this clonotype. V is TRBV5-5 and J is TRBJ2-5; tentatively, D is TRBD2 (5 bases). CDR1 and CDR2 from the germline V gene are SGHKS and YYEKEE (reference sequence). V lost 4 bases and J 4 bases, leaving 14 bases between the germline ends. CDR3 length equals 14 residues. The CDR3 DNA reads TGTGCCAGCAGCCGGGGAACTGGACCAGAGACCCAGTACTTC. Translation: CASSRGTGPETQYF.

The rearrangement uses TRBV6-1 and TRBJ2-7; D possibly corresponds to TRBD2 (6 bases). The germline gives CDR1 MNHNS, CDR2 SASEGT. The CDR3 runs 13 residues. V lost 10 bases and J 5 bases, leaving 18 bases between the germline ends. CDR3 amino acids: CAILRGLGNEQYF. CDR3 DNA: TGTGCCATCCTTCGGGGGTTAGGGAACGAGCAGTACTTC.

The V and J genes are TRBV12-3 or TRBV12-4 and TRBJ1-5; D is undetermined. The CDR3 is 15 amino acids. V shed 2 bases and J shed 6 bases, with 14 bases lying between them. The CDR3 DNA follows: TGTGCCAGCAGTTTATATGCCCTCAGAAGTCAGCCCCAGCATTTT. The encoded protein is CASSLYALRSQPQHF.

The V gene is TRBV7-9, the J gene TRBJ2-3; D is ambiguous. Germline lookup yields CDR1 SEHNR and CDR2 FQNEAQ (reference sequence). CDR3 length equals 15 residues. The V end was cut by 5 bases, the J end by 1 base, with 13 bases between. In DNA form, the CDR3 reads TGTGCCAGCAGCCCTCTTGGCCCGGGCACAGATACGCAGTATTTT. It specifies CASSPLGPGTDTQYF.

This rearrangement joins TRBV5-1 to TRBJ1-4, with 8 bases fitting TRBD1. Per the germline V gene, CDR1 is SGHRS and CDR2 is YFSETQ. The ends lost 0 bases at V and 3 bases at J; junction bases unmatched: 4. The CDR3 runs to 16 residues. CDR3 sequence (DNA): TGCGCCAGCAGCTTGGTCGGACAGGGCGCTAATGAAAAACTGTTTTTT. Translating gives CASSLVGQGANEKLFF.

CDR3: CASSRPGHQYF. For the CDR3, the DNA is TGTGCCAGCAGCCGCCCGGGACACCAGTACTTC. This rearrangement joins TRBV3-1 to TRBJ2-7; D is possibly TRBD1 (6 bases). This CDR3 comprises 11 residues. V lost 4 bases and J lost 10, with 11 bases in between. The germline CDR1 and CDR2 sequences are LGHDT and YNNKEL (reference sequence).

The gene calls are TRBV29-1 and TRBJ2-5, with 8 positions matching TRBD1. The length of the CDR3 is 15 residues. V shed 1 base, J shed 4 bases, and the junction held 8 bases outside the gene matches. Germline V lookup: CDR1 SQVTM, CDR2 ANQGSEA. CDR3 in DNA: TGCAGCGTTGAAGGCGGGGCAGGGGGCATAGAGACCCAGTACTTC. It is translated as CSVEGGAGGIETQYF.

This clonotype was observed a handful of times. A much larger clone is a single base away; this may be a read error. The V and J genes are TRBV3-1 and TRBJ1-2; 8 positions match TRBD1. CDR3 length equals 13 residues. CDR1 is LGHDT, CDR2 YNNKEL, per germline (reference sequence). The junction had 2 bases not matched to a gene; V was cut back by 5 bases and J by 3 bases. CDR3 loop: CASSSTGDYGYTF. CDR3 sequence (DNA): TGTGCCAGCAGCTCGACAGGGGACTATGGCTACACCTTC. The full variable domain, its missing parts supplied by reference TRBV3-1 and TRBJ1-2, is DTAVSQTPKYLVTQMGNDKSIKCEQNLGHDTMYWYKQDSKKFLKIMFSYNNKELIINETVPNRFSPKSPDKAHLNLHINSLELGDSAVYFCASSSTGDYGYTFGSGTRLTVV.

There are a few counts of this clonotype. The chain uses TRBV7-9 and TRBJ2-2; D is uncertain. Germline V CDR1 and CDR2: SEHNR, FQNEAQ (reference sequence). V dropped 5 bases and J dropped 4 bases, with 8 bases sitting between them. The CDR3 consists of 13 residues. The CDR3 DNA follows: TGTGCCAGCAGCCCTGCCAGCACCGGGGAGCTGTTTTTT. Protein sequence: CASSPASTGELFF.

This clonotype was detected ten times or more. This chain joins TRBV7-6 and TRBJ2-1; 10 nucleotides align to TRBD2. This CDR3 region has 16 residues. The germline gives CDR1 SGHVS, CDR2 FNYEAQ. V shed 5 bases and J 0 bases; nucleotides not matched to a gene: 4. Here the CDR3 DNA reads TGTGCCAGCAGCGCACTAGCGGGATTCTCCTACAATGAGCAGTTCTTC. This codes for CASSALAGFSYNEQFF.

This clonotype was observed many times. The chain joins TRBV7-9 to TRBJ2-5, with D maybe TRBD1 (5 bases). V was clipped by 3 bases and J by 2 bases, with 7 bases between them. Germline V gene sequence: CDR1 SEHNR, CDR2 FQNEAQ (reference sequence). The CDR3 consists of 13 residues. CDR3 coding DNA: TGTGCCAGCAGCTTGGACAATCAAGAGACCCAGTACTTC. This codes for CASSLDNQETQYF.

The table lists this clonotype with many counts. The chain is built from TRBV3-1 and TRBJ2-7; TRBD1 is a possible D gene (6 bases). This CDR3 spans 16 amino acids. With 0 bases removed from V and 1 base from J, the gap between germline ends came to 13 bases. CDR1 LGHDT and CDR2 YNNKEL come from the germline V gene (reference sequence). The CDR3 DNA sequence: TGTGCCAGCAGCCAAGATCCCGACAGGATATCCTACGAGCAGTACTTC. This encodes CASSQDPDRISYEQYF.

This clonotype was observed a few times. The rearrangement uses TRBV5-4 and TRBJ2-7; 10 positions agree with TRBD1. Unmatched junction bases numbered 5, after V lost 2 bases and J lost 6 bases. Germline V CDR1 and CDR2: SGHNT, YYREEE (reference sequence). This CDR3 has 14 amino acids. CDR3 loop: CASSFGTGEIEQYF. As DNA, the CDR3 is TGTGCCAGCAGCTTCGGGACAGGGGAGATCGAGCAGTACTTC.

This clonotype was found a few times. The rearrangement links TRBV28 to TRBJ2-3; 10 positions match TRBD2. The CDR3 is 17 amino acids. Germline CDR1 and CDR2: MDHEN and SYDVKM. V shed 4 bases, J shed 11 bases, and the junction held 18 bases outside the gene matches. CDR3 in amino acids: CASSSGTSVIPPPGQYF. In DNA, the CDR3 is TGTGCCAGCAGTTCAGGGACTAGCGTTATCCCCCCTCCGGGGCAGTATTTT.

This clonotype was picked up a small number of times. The chain carries TRBV7-3 and TRBJ2-1; tentatively, D is TRBD2 (5 bases). Germline CDR1 is SGHTA and CDR2 is FQGTGA. The CDR3 is 18 amino acids. V lost 2 bases to trimming and J lost 5 bases, with 22 bases between them. As DNA, the CDR3 is TGTGCCAGCAGCTTATTGGCCCGGGGAGCGGTAGGGAACAATGAGCAGTTCTTC. Translation gives CASSLLARGAVGNNEQFF.

This clonotype was observed a few times. This chain links TRBV5-1 with TRBJ2-1; TRBD2 aligns across 8 bases. Germline V gives CDR1 SGHRS, CDR2 YFSETQ. The CDR3 is 15 residues long. Unmatched junction bases numbered 7, after V lost 4 bases and J lost 4 bases. The CDR3 here is CASSPPIAGYNEQFF. Here the CDR3 DNA reads TGCGCCAGCAGCCCTCCCATAGCGGGGTACAATGAGCAGTTCTTC.

This clonotype occurred many times. This sequence joins TRBV11-2 and TRBJ2-5; 9 bases line up with TRBD1. The CDR3 is 15 amino acids. V trimming: 2 bases; J trimming: 5 bases; junction bases outside the gene matches: 6. Germline V gives CDR1 SGHAT, CDR2 FQNNGV. This CDR3 reads CASSLPKTGGETQYF. As DNA, the CDR3 is TGTGCCAGCAGCTTACCAAAAACAGGGGGCGAGACCCAGTACTTC.

This clonotype was recorded many times. The rearrangement uses TRBV7-2 and TRBJ2-5; TRBD2 aligns across 8 bases. The CDR3 runs to 15 residues. Germline CDR1 SGHTA, CDR2 FQGNSA. The trim removed 2 bases at V and 4 bases at J, leaving 6 bases unmatched. The CDR3 spells CASSLTSGRSETQYF. CDR3 nucleotide sequence: TGTGCCAGCAGCTTAACAAGCGGGAGATCAGAGACCCAGTACTTC.